Following are 32 T cell receptor beta chains from one sample sequenced in a study of graft-versus-host responses after intestinal transplantation. No antigen has been identified for these receptors. Sequencing used immunoSEQ multiplex PCR; TCRdb keeps in-frame clones, though not all of them. There are approximately 120,000 clones in the sample; more than 90% occur only once, and around 0.16% lies in the top ten. The input for sequencing was unstimulated CD4+ T cells sorted from spleen or lymph node cells, taken before intestinal transplant. These receptors were taken from a human donor who received an intestinal transplant.

As concerns this clone: Different DNA sequences within this sample yield the same CDR3. The rearrangement uses TRBV4-1 and TRBJ1-2; 7 positions agree with TRBD1. The ends lost 9 bases at V and 2 bases at J; junction bases unmatched: 15. Germline values: CDR1 MGHRA, CDR2 YSYEKL. This CDR3 comprises 16 residues. The CDR3 here is CASSYPSRDRNYGYTF. The CDR3 DNA reads as TGCGCCAGTTCGTATCCCAGCCGGGACAGAAACTATGGCTACACCTTC.

For the CDR3, the DNA is TGTGCCAGCTCACCACCGGTCAATGAGCAGTTCTTC. Residues: CASSPPVNEQFF. The chain combines TRBV18 with TRBJ2-1; D unresolved. Germline values: CDR1 KGHSH, CDR2 LQKENI. The length of the CDR3 is 12 residues. Between the trimmed V and J ends, which lost 0 bases and 6 bases, there was a span of 3 bases.

The chain has TRBV30 and TRBJ2-7, with 10 bases identical to TRBD2. V dropped 1 base and J dropped 2; count of bases not matched to a gene: 2. The CDR3 totals 14 residues. From germline, CDR1 is GTSNPN and CDR2 SVGIG (reference sequence). The CDR3 DNA follows: TGTGCCTGGAGTGGAACTAGCGGGGCCTACGAGCAGTACTTC. Residues: CAWSGTSGAYEQYF.

This clone was seen only once. This chain uses TRBV6-7 with TRBJ2-4; D not certain. TRBV6-7 is classed as an ORF, of uncertain function. Trimming removed 2 bases from V and 1 base from J, with 9 bases in between. CDR3 length: 15 amino acids. The CDR3 protein is CASSYLVSAKNIQYF. The CDR3 nucleotides read TGTGCCAGCAGTTACCTGGTCTCGGCCAAAAACATTCAGTACTTC.

The chain uses TRBV6-6 and TRBJ2-1, with TRBD2 matching 13 bases. CDR3 length: 15 residues. V gave up 6 bases and J gave up 6 bases; unmatched junction bases: 5. The germline gives CDR1 MNHNY, CDR2 SVGAGI (reference sequence). The CDR3 DNA is TGTGCCAGCAGGACACTAGCGGGGGGGCCCAATGAGCAGTTCTTC. Protein product: CASRTLAGGPNEQFF.

The rearrangement joins TRBV7-9 to TRBJ1-1; the D is unclear. This CDR3 region has 14 residues. V was cut by 5 bases and J by 0 bases, with 10 bases left in between. Per germline, CDR1 SEHNR and CDR2 FQNEAQ (reference sequence). Written as DNA, the CDR3 is TGTGCCAGCAGCGATCTCCAGGTGAACACTGAAGCTTTCTTT. As protein: CASSDLQVNTEAFF.

This chain uses TRBV5-1 with TRBJ2-1; TRBD2 agrees at 13 bases. After removal of 4 bases from V and 3 bases from J, the junction contained 4 bases not matched to a gene. Germline CDR1 SGHRS, CDR2 YFSETQ. The CDR3 contains 16 residues. The CDR3 here is CASSELAGGIYNEQFF. The CDR3 region has the DNA TGCGCCAGCAGCGAACTAGCGGGGGGGATCTACAATGAGCAGTTCTTC.

The rearrangement uses TRBV7-2 and TRBJ2-5, with 7 bases that match TRBD2. CDR1 and CDR2 (germline): SGHTA, FQGNSA. V was pared by 1 base and J by 5 bases, with 4 bases of the junction left unmatched. This CDR3 has 14 amino acids. In DNA, the CDR3 is TGTGCCAGCAGCTTAGGGGACGGGGGGGAGACCCAGTACTTC. Encoded protein: CASSLGDGGETQYF. Based on the CDR3 plus reference TRBV7-2 and TRBJ2-5, the full variable domain is GAGVSQSPSNKVTEKGKDVELRCDPISGHTALYWYRQSLGQGLEFLIYFQGNSAPDKSGLPSDRFSAERTGGSVSTLTIQRTQQEDSAVYLCASSLGDGGETQYFGPGTRLLVL.

The rearrangement uses TRBV30 and TRBJ1-6; 11 bases fit TRBD1. V lost 5 bases and J lost 12; bases outside the gene matches: 3. CDR1 is GTSNPN, CDR2 SVGIG, per germline (reference sequence). CDR3 length: 12 residues. CDR3 DNA sequence: TGTGCCTGGGGGACAGGGGGGAAACCCCTCCACTTT. This gives the protein CAWGTGGKPLHF.

This sequence joins TRBV5-1 and TRBJ2-1; tentative D call: TRBD1 (6 bases). The CDR3 extends over 15 amino acids. With 0 bases removed from V and 5 bases from J, the gap between germline ends came to 12 bases. The germline CDR1 and CDR2 sequences are SGHRS and YFSETQ. DNA of the CDR3: TGCGCCAGCAGCTTGGACAGGGTGAGGGACAATGAGCAGTTCTTC. Its protein is CASSLDRVRDNEQFF.

This chain connects TRBV5-1 to TRBJ1-2; TRBD1 agrees at 7 bases. Losses at the gene ends were 4 bases for V and 3 bases for J; bases not matched to a gene: 12. There are 16 residues in the CDR3. Per germline, CDR1 SGHRS and CDR2 YFSETQ. CDR3 in amino acids: CASSPNRGRGDYGYTF. The CDR3 DNA is TGCGCCAGCAGCCCGAATAGGGGCAGGGGGGACTATGGCTACACCTTC.

This rearrangement joins TRBV4-1 to TRBJ2-2, with TRBD2 matching 9 bases. The CDR3 has 17 residues. The V gene's germline CDR1 is MGHRA and CDR2 YSYEKL. The junction had 13 bases not matched to a gene; V was cut back by 4 bases and J by 7 bases. Here the CDR3 DNA reads TGCGCCAGCAGCCCCCTCCTAGCGGGGATTAGACACGGGGAGCTGTTTTTT. This gives the protein CASSPLLAGIRHGELFF.

This clone has more than one count but fewer than ten. This sequence joins TRBV7-7 and TRBJ2-2; 7 bases are shared with TRBD1. The CDR3 consists of 15 residues. The germline gives CDR1 SSHAT, CDR2 FNYEAQ (reference sequence). J lost 7 bases, V lost 5 bases, and 10 bases had no gene match. CDR3 in amino acids: CASSPKTGMVGELFF. CDR3 DNA sequence: TGTGCCAGCAGCCCGAAGACAGGGATGGTCGGGGAGCTGTTTTTT.

The V and J genes are TRBV10-3 and TRBJ2-5; TRBD2 matches at 9 bases. V shed 4 bases and J 5 bases; nucleotides not matched to a gene: 11. Germline loops: CDR1 ENHRY, CDR2 SYGVKD. This CDR3 spans 16 amino acids. The CDR3 DNA is TGTGCCATCAGTGGCGCAGGGCGGGGGGGCCGTGAGACCCAGTACTTC. It yields the protein CAISGAGRGGRETQYF.

The rearrangement joins TRBV19 to TRBJ2-7, with 9 bases fitting TRBD1. From germline, CDR1 is LNHDA and CDR2 SQIVND (reference sequence). The CDR3 spans 15 residues. Trimming at V came to 3 bases and at J to 4 bases, leaving 7 bases not matched to a gene. The CDR3 is CASSISGQGSYEQYF. The CDR3 nucleotides are TGTGCCAGTAGTATTTCAGGACAGGGGAGTTACGAGCAGTACTTC.

V is TRBV7-8 and J is TRBJ2-7, with a tentative D call TRBD1 (6 bases). The germline V gene has CDR1 SGHVS and CDR2 FQNEAQ. The ends were cut back, 5 bases at V and 0 bases at J, with 11 bases in the middle. There are 14 residues in the CDR3. The CDR3 DNA is TGTGCCAGCAGCAGACAGGCGTTCTCCTACGAGCAGTACTTC. This translates into CASSRQAFSYEQYF.

The chain couples TRBV5-4 to TRBJ1-1; D unclear. The CDR3 runs to 14 residues. CDR1 and CDR2 (germline): SGHNT, YYREEE (reference sequence). V lost 1 base to trimming and J lost 2 bases, with 9 bases between them. The CDR3 coding sequence is TGTGCCAGCAGCTTGATTGGGGTAAACACTGAAGCTTTCTTT. Translating it yields CASSLIGVNTEAFF.

The chain employs TRBV29-1 and TRBJ2-5; TRBD2 matches 8 bases. Unmatched junction bases numbered 5, after V lost 7 bases and J lost 4 bases. The CDR3 runs 12 residues. CDR1 is SQVTM, CDR2 ANQGSEA, per germline. The CDR3, as DNA: TGCAGCGCGGCCGGGGGGGGAGAGACCCAGTACTTC. Residues: CSAAGGGETQYF.

This chain uses TRBV5-1 with TRBJ1-2; 7 bases agree with TRBD1. This CDR3 contains 19 residues. V lost 3 bases to trimming and J lost 0 bases; unmatched junction nucleotides: 17. The germline CDR1 and CDR2 sequences are SGHRS and YFSETQ. DNA for the CDR3: TGCGCCAGCAGCTGGCCGAGATCGGACAGAGGGGGCCCTAACTATGGCTACACCTTC. This encodes CASSWPRSDRGGPNYGYTF. The full variable domain, in which reference TRBV5-1 and TRBJ1-2 provide the parts outside the CDR3, is KAGVTQTPRYLIKTRGQQVTLSCSPISGHRSVSWYQQTPGQGLQFLFEYFSETQRNKGNFPGRFSGRQFSNSRSEMNVSTLELGDSALYLCASSWPRSDRGGPNYGYTFGSGTRLTVV.

This chain links TRBV5-4 with TRBJ2-5, with D maybe TRBD1 (5 bases). The CDR3 spans 13 residues. Germline V gene sequence: CDR1 SGHNT, CDR2 YYREEE (reference sequence). V lost 5 bases, J lost 5 bases, and 13 bases lay in between. DNA for the CDR3: TGTGCCAGCAGACAGCAGGGTAGGGAGACCCAGTACTTC. Its translation is CASRQQGRETQYF.

This chain uses TRBV19 with TRBJ1-5; 11 bases line up with TRBD1. The trim removed 5 bases at V and 3 bases at J, leaving 15 bases unmatched. The germline gives CDR1 LNHDA, CDR2 SQIVND (reference sequence). This CDR3 has 19 amino acids. The CDR3, as DNA: TGTGCCAGTAGTCCCCGGACAGGGGGCGGGTCGTCGTCCAATCAGCCCCAGCATTTT. It specifies CASSPRTGGGSSSNQPQHF.

This chain links TRBV20-1 with TRBJ2-1; D unclear. The germline V gene encodes CDR1 DFQATT and CDR2 SNEGSKA (reference sequence). V was cut by 1 base and J by 10 bases, with 8 bases left in between. The CDR3 consists of 11 residues. Written as DNA, the CDR3 is TGCAGTGCTAGAGGCCAGTCCGAGCAGTTCTTC. Translating gives CSARGQSEQFF.

V usage is TRBV6-5 and J usage is TRBJ1-1; the D is unclear. Germline values: CDR1 MNHEY, CDR2 SVGAGI. The CDR3 spans 13 residues. V was trimmed by 1 base and J by 1 base, leaving 4 bases between them. CDR3: CASSYFQNTEAFF. CDR3 nucleotide sequence: TGTGCCAGCAGTTACTTCCAGAACACTGAAGCTTTCTTT.

This chain links TRBV4-1 with TRBJ2-7, with D possibly being TRBD1 (6 bases). Trimming removed 7 bases at V and 3 bases at J, with 19 bases between. This CDR3 is built from 15 residues. Germline CDR1 reads MGHRA; CDR2 reads YSYEKL. CDR3 sequence: CASTPRQVGDYEQYF. DNA of the CDR3: TGCGCCAGCACCCCACGACAGGTAGGGGACTACGAGCAGTACTTC.

The gene calls are TRBV21-1 and TRBJ2-7; TRBD1, as called in the table, went unchecked against the DNA. TRBV21-1 is noted as a pseudogene. The CDR3 runs to 12 residues. The CDR3 coding sequence is TGTGCCAGCAGCAAAGGGGCTTACGAGCAGTACTTC. This encodes CASSKGAYEQYF.

The rearrangement uses TRBV7-9 and TRBJ2-7; D not certain. CDR3 length equals 13 residues. Trimming pared 2 bases from V and 4 bases from J, leaving 9 bases between. Germline V gene lookup returns CDR1 SEHNR and CDR2 FQNEAQ (reference sequence). The CDR3 loop is CASSLPQKYEQYF. CDR3 coding DNA: TGTGCCAGCAGCTTACCACAAAAGTACGAGCAGTACTTC.

This clone was detected once. The chain recombines TRBV6-1 with TRBJ2-3; D is unclear. The CDR3 is 13 residues long. Germline CDR1 is MNHNS and CDR2 is SASEGT. The V end was cut by 7 bases, the J end by 5 bases, with 13 bases between. CDR3 coding DNA: TGTGCCAGCATTACAGTAGAGGAAGATACGCAGTATTTT. This translates into CASITVEEDTQYF.

As DNA, the CDR3 is TGTGCCAGCAGCCCGAATCTCCGGGATACGCAGTATTTT. It yields the protein CASSPNLRDTQYF. This sequence joins TRBV7-2 and TRBJ2-3, with D uncertain. The CDR3 covers 13 residues. The ends were cut back, 5 bases at V and 6 bases at J, with 12 bases in the middle. CDR1 SGHTA and CDR2 FQGNSA come from the germline V gene. Complete variable domain (other parts from reference TRBV7-2 and TRBJ2-3): GAGVSQSPSNKVTEKGKDVELRCDPISGHTALYWYRQSLGQGLEFLIYFQGNSAPDKSGLPSDRFSAERTGGSVSTLTIQRTQQEDSAVYLCASSPNLRDTQYFGPGTRLTVL.

This clone has more than one count but fewer than ten. CDR3 loop: CSVVLAGRVYGYTF. The CDR3 region has the DNA TGCAGCGTTGTATTGGCTGGGAGGGTCTATGGCTACACCTTC. The chain couples TRBV29-1 to TRBJ1-2; D is undetermined. Germline assignment: CDR1 SQVTM and CDR2 ANQGSEA. V lost 4 bases, J lost 4 bases, and 16 bases lay in between. This CDR3 comprises 14 residues. The complete variable domain, with remaining parts taken from reference TRBV29-1 and TRBJ1-2, reads SAVISQKPSRDICQRGTSLTIQCQVDSQVTMMFWYRQQPGQSLTLIATANQGSEATYESGFVIDKFPISRPNLTFSTLTVSNMSPEDSSIYLCSVVLAGRVYGYTFGSGTRLTVV.

The chain recombines TRBV7-9 with TRBJ2-1, with TRBD1 identical over 9 bases. Germline V gene lookup returns CDR1 SEHNR and CDR2 FQNEAQ (reference sequence). V dropped 1 base and J dropped 5; count of bases not matched to a gene: 6. The CDR3 loop spans 16 amino acids. In DNA form, the CDR3 reads TGTGCCAGCAGCTTAGACAGGGGGCACCGTAACAATGAGCAGTTCTTC. It translates to CASSLDRGHRNNEQFF.

The V gene is TRBV5-1, the J gene TRBJ1-1, with 9 bases aligning to TRBD1. There are 18 residues in the CDR3. Germline loops: CDR1 SGHRS, CDR2 YFSETQ. The V gene end was trimmed by 1 base and the J gene end by 4 bases; junction bases not matched to a gene: 14. The CDR3 loop reads CASSLLPDRGGLVTEAFF. The CDR3 DNA sequence: TGCGCCAGCAGCTTGTTGCCCGACAGGGGGGGTTTGGTCACTGAAGCTTTCTTT.

The genes are TRBV4-1 and TRBJ2-2, with 8 bases lining up with TRBD2. The germline V gene has CDR1 MGHRA and CDR2 YSYEKL. This CDR3 has 17 amino acids. With 4 bases clipped from V and 2 bases from J, the junction kept 9 bases outside the gene matches. The CDR3 coding sequence is TGCGCCAGCAGCCCCTTCCTTAGCGGGATAAACACCGGGGAGCTGTTTTTT. Its translation: CASSPFLSGINTGELFF.